This T cell receptor (beta chain) was profiled in a study of vaccination effects on CD4 cells after COVID-19 (dated by TCRdb to about 2022). Study-wide context: Each participant got two doses of an mRNA SARS-CoV-2 vaccine, either BNT162b2 or mRNA-1273. The study compared SARS-CoV-2 spike-specific CD4+ TCR repertoires before and after mRNA vaccination in COVID-19 convalescent patients and infection-naive vaccine recipients. The full study included over 8 COVID-19 convalescent patients and a handful of SARS-CoV-2-naive healthy vaccine recipients. In the study, cultures from other donors were sequenced using the Oncomine TCR Beta short-read assay on an Illumina iSeq 100.

The investigation overall reported the following: Clones induced by infection and clones induced by vaccination both contracted markedly at late timepoints after vaccination, which fits with T cell responses waning over time. Only a small number of convalescent patients were included, and no early post-infection timepoints were available, which limited the study. In healthy vaccine recipients, vaccine-induced clones were almost all SARS-CoV-2 mono-reactive, with only 1 of 255 cross-reactive with common cold coronaviruses.

The CDR3 runs 15 residues from the cysteine to the phenylalanine. The only DNA kept is the CDR3, 45 bases in frame from the first base. The germline V gene encodes CDR1 SEHNR and CDR2 FQNEAQ (reference sequence). V lost 5 bases and J lost 4 bases, and the count of bases not matched to a germline gene is 8. In the ViraFEST assay, PBMC were stimulated with viral peptide pools, and TCR sequencing was then used to find antigen-specific CD4+ T cell clonotypes based on their expansion. After less than eleven days of culture, CD4+ T cells were isolated with the EasySep CD4+ T cell isolation kit. Negative nucleocapsid antibody results before and after vaccination confirmed that the healthy vaccine recipients had no prior SARS-CoV-2 infection. About 2.1 million PBMC per well were cultured with 8.5 to 10 ug/ml peptides in IMDM containing 5% human AB serum, approximately 9.9 IU/ml IL-2 and gentamicin. Half of the culture medium was replaced with fresh IL-2-containing medium on days 3 and 7. Unless otherwise noted, each peptide stimulation condition was cultured in triplicate wells. Using Ficoll-Paque Plus gradient centrifugation, PBMC were separated from whole blood and then either used fresh or cryopreserved at -140C. Overlapping peptide pools spanned the spike proteins of SARS-CoV-2 and the common cold coronaviruses HCoV-NL63, HCoV-OC43 and HCoV-229E. The QIAamp micro DNA kit was used to extract genomic DNA from the cultured CD4+ T cells.

Receptor libraries were prepared by the immunoSEQ multiplex PCR assay. DNA from the cultured and isolated CD4+ T cells underwent TCR beta CDR3 sequencing. Under the source paper's analysis protocol: Non-productive TCR sequences were discarded, and reads were trimmed to the CDR3 region, with only CDR3s of 7 or more amino acids retained. Antigen-specific clonotypes were identified with the MANAFEST web app by comparing expansion in peptide wells against reference cultures. For clones to be considered positive, expansion at FDR<0.05 versus reference and all other wells, an odds ratio above 5, and a frequency above 0.1% in two replicate wells were required. A clonotype was called cross-reactive if it was significantly expanded both in SARS-CoV-2 spike wells and in at least one common cold coronavirus spike condition. Using the stringdist R package, CDR3 similarity was measured by Levenshtein distance, and unrooted trees were constructed with ape in R 3.6.1. TCRdb limited this immuneACCESS table to in-frame rearrangements with V and J called. A share of clones is missing; checked studies link under half to unresolved V genes, and the rest is unexplained. Clone size and V and J calls were adopted from that table, with D and trimming inferred from the DNA. Here the sample has some 25,000 clones; around 71% occur a single time. The top ten clonotypes cover about an eighth of the sample.

By how much of the sample it makes up, this clone is medium-sized (0.01 to 0.1%). The antigen it binds to is not known. The sample holds no much larger clone one base away, and base qualities are not on file. This clonotype was obtained from a human donor who received a COVID-19 vaccine. The sample was CD4+ T cells from PBMCs cultured with HCoV-OC43 spike peptides, taken before COVID-19 vaccination. Explained via the paper, the cell subset or site label denotes: HCoV-OC43 spike overlapping peptide pool stimulation. In this chain, TRBV7-9 is recombined with TRBJ1-2, with 9 bases aligning to TRBD1. The DNA sequence is TGTGCCAGCAGCAGGAGCCCGGGACAGGGCTATGGCTACACCTTC. Protein translation: CASSRSPGQGYGYTF.